This TCR beta chain was identified during a study of T cell responses to AZD1222 COVID-19 vaccine. Study-wide results and limits: Regions left unmutated in variants are reportedly the target of nearly half of spike-specific TCRs. The repertoires were collected only after the peak T cell response.

Using immunoSEQ multiplex PCR, the repertoire was profiled, and TCRdb retains in-frame clones only, with some absent. The table has more than 95,000 clones, approximately 85% seen once. V shed 6 bases and J shed 10 bases, with 18 bases lying between them. The germline V gene encodes CDR1 SNHLY and CDR2 FYNNEI. The CDR3 has 13 residues. This clone was detected once. What it binds is unknown. The sequence came from an adult in good health. The rearrangement links TRBV2 to TRBJ1-1; D remains ambiguous. The sequencing used peripheral blood, collected on day 0 of MenACWY control vaccination. CDR3 DNA sequence: TGTGCCAGCAGCCTCCAGGCACCCCTCGGAGCTTTCTTT. It codes for CASSLQAPLGAFF.